The entry below gives a single T cell receptor beta chain sequence along with its context. Its cognate antigen is unknown. Germline V lookup: CDR1 SGHRS, CDR2 YFSETQ. This CDR3 contains 15 residues. Trimming removed 2 bases from V and 8 bases from J; junction bases left unmatched: 10. The data were taken from a study of vaccination effects on CD4 cells after COVID-19. Study background: A couple of convalescent patients each provided a sample, at 16 days and at one week before vaccination.

The ViraFEST assay expanded antigen-specific CD4+ T cells with viral peptide pools before sequencing. Subsequent to 10 days of culture, CD4+ T cells were isolated. A positive SARS-CoV-2 PCR test fell between March and December 2020. An HIV-1 Nef peptide pool was the negative control culture. Half-medium changes using IL-2 medium occurred on days 3 and 7. The study, taken as a whole, reports: Clones of infection and vaccine origin contracted markedly late after vaccination.

Using immunoSEQ multiplex PCR, the repertoire was profiled, and TCRdb retains in-frame clones only, with some absent. The sample gives roughly 57,000 clones, around three quarters of which show up once; 4.5% to 5.5% is in the top ten. The TCR originated in a human donor who had a prior SARS-CoV-2 infection. The source material was CD4+ T cells from PBMCs cultured with HIV peptides, sampled before COVID-19 vaccination. Subset here: HIV-1 Nef peptide pool negative control/reference culture. The chain is built from TRBV5-1 and TRBJ2-1; 7 positions match TRBD1. The CDR3 is CASSFRQGTVYEQFF. CDR3 DNA sequence: TGCGCCAGCAGCTTTCGACAGGGTACGGTGTATGAGCAGTTCTTC.